This note documents a single TCR beta chain sequence. What it binds is not known. With V trimmed by 3 bases and J by 6 bases, 12 bases remained unmatched. This CDR3 is built from 16 residues. Per germline, CDR1 LNHDA and CDR2 SQIVND (reference sequence). The PCR used 60 V beta and 13 J beta primers. Profiling relied on immunoSEQ multiplex PCR, and the TCRdb table lists in-frame clones only, not all of them. The sample includes tens of thousands of clones, 82% seen only once; the top ten take over 8.5%. This sample is part of a study of glioma-infiltrating T cells after dendritic cell vaccination. Study background: Monocyte-derived dendritic cells, cultured about 7 days with IL-4 and GM-CSF, were pulsed with autologous tumor lysate. Regarding the study as a whole: Complete blood and tumor specimen sets were limited to few patients.

No glioblastoma patient carried an isocitrate dehydrogenase mutation. The V gene is TRBV19, the J gene TRBJ1-2; 8 bases match TRBD1. The receptor was isolated from a human donor with glioblastoma. Sequenced material: blood, taken before dendritic cell vaccination. CDR3 loop: CASSIPRQGRLDGYTF. The CDR3 DNA follows: TGTGCCAGTAGTATCCCCCGACAGGGGAGGCTCGATGGCTACACCTTC.